The rows below give T cell receptor beta chains drawn from one sample of a study of blood T cell repertoires in COVID-19. Repertoires were generated with immunoSEQ multiplex PCR, while TCRdb's copy carries only in-frame clones and drops some. Seen here are about 97,000 clones, roughly 88% observed once, and the top ten hold around 2%. The sequencing input was peripheral blood. Receptors originate from a man aged 50 or older with COVID-19, enrolled during active disease. Both conserved end residues are part of each CDR3. The D gene is left open where the match is weak. Clone sizes are given selectively: once, few, many, or a class where the clone is expanded.

>TRBJ2-7|.|TRBD1|TRBV7-9
CASSSGTGSYEQYF
TGTGCCAGCAGCTCCGGGACAGGGTCCTACGAGCAGTACTTC
>TRBJ1-3|.|.|TRBV28
CASTVRSGNTIYF
TGTGCCAGCACTGTGAGATCCGGAAACACCATATATTTT
>TRBJ1-1|few|.|TRBV6-6
CASSYFSQGFF
TGTGCCAGCAGTTACTTCTCCCAGGGCTTCTTT
>TRBJ2-2|.|TRBD2|TRBV19
CASTFTSGATEELFF
TGTGCCAGTACCTTTACTAGCGGGGCAACCGAGGAGCTGTTTTTT
>TRBJ1-5|once|TRBD1|TRBV19
CASETGGGQPQHF
TGTGCCAGTGAAACAGGGGGCGGTCAGCCCCAGCATTTT
>TRBJ2-7|.|.|TRBV7-3
CASSLGSGAYEQYF
TGTGCCAGCAGCTTAGGGTCAGGGGCCTACGAGCAGTACTTC
>TRBJ1-6|.|TRBD1|TRBV19
CASSLQGARSNSPLHF
TGTGCCAGTAGCCTCCAGGGGGCACGGAGTAATTCACCCCTCCACTTT
>TRBJ1-2|.|.|TRBV29-1
CSVEVSVYGYTF
TGCAGCGTTGAAGTATCTGTCTATGGCTACACCTTC
>TRBJ2-3|.|.|TRBV5-8
CASSFRLGGTDTQYF
TGTGCCAGCAGCTTTAGACTAGGTGGGACGGATACGCAGTATTTT
>TRBJ1-1|.|TRBD1|TRBV6-6
CASSYSTGGMNTEAFF
TGTGCCAGCAGTTACTCGACAGGGGGGATGAACACTGAAGCTTTCTTT
>TRBJ2-7|.|TRBD1|TRBV7-2
CASSRDTGTGTYEQYF
TGTGCCAGCAGTCGAGATACCGGGACAGGGACCTACGAGCAGTACTTC
>TRBJ2-1|.|.|TRBV11-2
CASSRLGVGNEQFF
TGTGCCAGCAGCCGTCTAGGGGTGGGCAATGAGCAGTTCTTC
>TRBJ2-1|.|.|TRBV4-1
CASSPLLQDEQFF
TGCGCCAGCAGCCCCCTCCTCCAGGATGAGCAGTTCTTC
>TRBJ2-3|.|TRBD2|TRBV2
CASEGTTYDTQYF
TGTGCGAGCGAGGGGACTACCTACGATACGCAGTATTTT
>TRBJ2-3|.|TRBD2|TRBV4-3
CASSIQAGGAKDTQYF
TGCGCCAGCAGCATCCAGGCCGGGGGGGCGAAAGATACGCAGTATTTT
>TRBJ2-5|once|TRBD1|TRBV18
CASSPWDRAQETQYF
TGTGCCAGCTCACCCTGGGACAGGGCCCAAGAGACCCAGTACTTC
>TRBJ2-5|.|TRBD2|TRBV2
CASTVPRGGVETQYF
TGTGCCAGCACCGTACCGCGGGGGGGTGTAGAGACCCAGTACTTC